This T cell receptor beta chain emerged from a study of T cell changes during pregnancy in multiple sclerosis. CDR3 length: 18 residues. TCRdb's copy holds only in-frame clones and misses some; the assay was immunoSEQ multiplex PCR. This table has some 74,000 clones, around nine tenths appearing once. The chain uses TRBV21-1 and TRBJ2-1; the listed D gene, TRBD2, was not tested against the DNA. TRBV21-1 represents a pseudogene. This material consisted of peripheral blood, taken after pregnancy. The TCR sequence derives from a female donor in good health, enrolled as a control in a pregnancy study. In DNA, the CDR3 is TGTGCCAGCAGCAAACGCGGGTTGGGGACTAGCGGCTACAATGAGCAGTTCTTC. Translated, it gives CASSKRGLGTSGYNEQFF.